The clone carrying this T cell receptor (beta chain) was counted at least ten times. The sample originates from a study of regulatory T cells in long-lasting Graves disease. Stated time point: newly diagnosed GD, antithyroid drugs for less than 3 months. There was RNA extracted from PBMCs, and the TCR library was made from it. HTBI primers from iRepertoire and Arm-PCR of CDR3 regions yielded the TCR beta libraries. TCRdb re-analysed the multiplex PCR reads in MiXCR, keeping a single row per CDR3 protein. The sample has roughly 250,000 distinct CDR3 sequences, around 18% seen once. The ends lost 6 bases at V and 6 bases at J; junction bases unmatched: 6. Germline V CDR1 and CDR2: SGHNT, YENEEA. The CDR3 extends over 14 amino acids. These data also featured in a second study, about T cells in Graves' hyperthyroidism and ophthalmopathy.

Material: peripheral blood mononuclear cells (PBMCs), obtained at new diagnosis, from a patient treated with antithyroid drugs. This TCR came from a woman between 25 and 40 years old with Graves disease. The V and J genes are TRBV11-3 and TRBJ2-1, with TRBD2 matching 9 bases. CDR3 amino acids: CASSLSGGLNEQFF. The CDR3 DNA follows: TGTGCCAGCAGTCTTAGCGGGGGCCTCAATGAGCAGTTCTTC.